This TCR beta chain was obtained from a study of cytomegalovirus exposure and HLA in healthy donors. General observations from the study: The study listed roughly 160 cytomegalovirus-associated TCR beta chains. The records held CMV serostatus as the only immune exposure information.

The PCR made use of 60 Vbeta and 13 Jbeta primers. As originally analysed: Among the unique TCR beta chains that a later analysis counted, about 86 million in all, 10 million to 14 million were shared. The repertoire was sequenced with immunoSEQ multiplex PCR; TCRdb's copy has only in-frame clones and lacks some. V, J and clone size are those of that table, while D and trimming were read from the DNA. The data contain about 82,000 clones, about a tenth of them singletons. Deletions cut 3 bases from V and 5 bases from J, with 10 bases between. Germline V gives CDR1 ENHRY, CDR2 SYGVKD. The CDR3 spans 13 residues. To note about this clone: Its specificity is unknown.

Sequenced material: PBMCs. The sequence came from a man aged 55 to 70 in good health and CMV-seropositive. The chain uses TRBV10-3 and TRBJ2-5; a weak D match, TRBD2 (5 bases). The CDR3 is CAISDGRGETQYF. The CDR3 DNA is TGTGCCATCAGTGACGGACGGGGTGAGACCCAGTACTTC.